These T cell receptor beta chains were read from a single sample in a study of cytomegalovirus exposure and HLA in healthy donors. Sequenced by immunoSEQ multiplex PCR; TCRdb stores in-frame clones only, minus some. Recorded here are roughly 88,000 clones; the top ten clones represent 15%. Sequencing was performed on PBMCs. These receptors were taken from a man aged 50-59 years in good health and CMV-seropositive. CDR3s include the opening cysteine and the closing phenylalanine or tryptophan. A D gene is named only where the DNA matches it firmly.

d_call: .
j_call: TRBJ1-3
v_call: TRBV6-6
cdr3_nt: TGTGCCAGCAAAGTGGACAACTCTGGAAACACCATATATTTT
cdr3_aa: CASKVDNSGNTIYF

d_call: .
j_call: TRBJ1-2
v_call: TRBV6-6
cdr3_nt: TGTGCCAGCAGTCTTATGGAGGGCTACACCTTC
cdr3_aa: CASSLMEGYTF

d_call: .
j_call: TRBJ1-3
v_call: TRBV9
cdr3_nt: TGTGCCAGCAGCTGGGACTCCTCTGGAAACACCATATATTTT
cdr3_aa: CASSWDSSGNTIYF

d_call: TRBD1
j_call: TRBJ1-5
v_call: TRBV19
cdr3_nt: TGTGCCAGTAGTATAGGGACGGGACAGGGTTCTCTGGGCAATCAGCCCCAGCATTTT
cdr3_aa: CASSIGTGQGSLGNQPQHF

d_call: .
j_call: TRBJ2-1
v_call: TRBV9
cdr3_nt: TGTGCCAGCGAGGGGGGGAGAGGAAATGAGCAGTTCTTC
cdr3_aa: CASEGGRGNEQFF

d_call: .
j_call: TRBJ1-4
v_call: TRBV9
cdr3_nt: TGTGCCAGCAGTTCCAGTGCGGCAACTAATGAAAAACTGTTTTTT
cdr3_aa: CASSSSAATNEKLFF

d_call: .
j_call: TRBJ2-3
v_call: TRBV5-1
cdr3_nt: TGCGCCAGCAGCTTGGAAGGCAGGGTTGGCGTATTGTCAGATACGCAGTATTTT
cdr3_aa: CASSLEGRVGVLSDTQYF

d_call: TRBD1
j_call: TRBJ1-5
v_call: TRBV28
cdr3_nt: TGTGCCAGCAGGACATCGACAGGGGGCGCGAATCAGCCCCAGCATTTT
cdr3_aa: CASRTSTGGANQPQHF

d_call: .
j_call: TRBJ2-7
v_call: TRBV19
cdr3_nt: TGTGCCAGTAGTCCCCTCGATACCGGGGTCTACGAGCAGTACTTC
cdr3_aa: CASSPLDTGVYEQYF

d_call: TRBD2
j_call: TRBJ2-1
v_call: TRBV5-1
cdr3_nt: TGCGCCAGCAGCAAAAACGGCAGGGGAGGAGGACTAGCGGAGCAGTTCTTC
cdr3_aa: CASSKNGRGGGLAEQFF

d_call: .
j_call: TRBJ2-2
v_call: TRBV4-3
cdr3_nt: TGCGCCAGCAGCCAAGACCCGACAGGTTTCTTGGCCGGGGAGCTGTTTTTT
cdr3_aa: CASSQDPTGFLAGELFF